Here is one T cell receptor (beta chain) with its context. Its antigen is unknown. The record has no base qualities; no much larger clone is one base away. The label giving this sample's treatment or condition can be read as: allogeneic hematopoietic cell transplantation with graft depleted of TCRalphabeta T cells and CD19 B cells. Transplant recipients were children who received TCRalphabeta/CD19-depleted allogeneic hematopoietic cell grafts. This specimen belongs to a study of T-cell reconstitution after alpha-beta-depleted transplantation in children (dated by TCRdb to about 2016). Context from the whole study: T-cell immune reconstitution after TCRalphabeta/CD19-depleted allogeneic hematopoietic cell transplantation in children was quantitatively tracked in the study by means of TCR repertoire profiling. Overall study results and their limits: In some patients, the high TCRbeta diversity seen at day 60 was put down to recipient T cells and intrathymic progenitors that had survived conditioning. The apparently early recovery of alphabetaT-cell counts about two months after transplant reportedly depended on only several hundred rapidly expanded clones that came from non-depleted graft cells. Over the following months the frequencies of hyperexpanded clones went down, and after one year T-cell counts and TCRbeta diversity were mostly credited to newly produced T cells.

Libraries were built with PCR. TCRdb shows the sequencer as Illumina HiSeq 2500. Molecular barcoding was employed in the preparation of TCR libraries, with unique molecular identifiers being used to normalize TCRbeta repertoire quantification. The public reads were run again by TCRdb, first through fastp at Q25 and then through MiXCR, and only productive beta chains were kept. Here each entry gathers all rows of one CDR3 protein and keeps the most common genes and DNA. The sample table lists fewer than 500,000 distinct CDR3 sequences, roughly 44% of them with a count of one. 25% to 30% of the sample goes to the ten largest clones. The germline V gene (reference sequence) gives CDR1 as DFQATT and CDR2 as SNEGSKA. The germline ends are 23 bases apart after V is trimmed by 6 bases and J by 5 bases. The CDR3 covers 15 residues, taking in both the cysteine and the phenylalanine. Just CDR3 DNA is preserved here, 45 bases in frame from base 1.

The source was PBMCs, collected before TCRalphabeta/CD19-depleted stem cell transplant. This clonotype was obtained from a girl aged 2 to 10 with aplastic anemia, due to receive a stem cell transplant. The chain is assembled from TRBV20-1 and TRBJ2-7; the D gene may be TRBD1 or TRBD2, since each aligns over 6 bases. The CDR3 here reads CSAPGGYGSVHEQYF. The DNA reads TGCAGTGCCCCTGGGGGCTACGGGAGCGTCCACGAGCAGTACTTC.